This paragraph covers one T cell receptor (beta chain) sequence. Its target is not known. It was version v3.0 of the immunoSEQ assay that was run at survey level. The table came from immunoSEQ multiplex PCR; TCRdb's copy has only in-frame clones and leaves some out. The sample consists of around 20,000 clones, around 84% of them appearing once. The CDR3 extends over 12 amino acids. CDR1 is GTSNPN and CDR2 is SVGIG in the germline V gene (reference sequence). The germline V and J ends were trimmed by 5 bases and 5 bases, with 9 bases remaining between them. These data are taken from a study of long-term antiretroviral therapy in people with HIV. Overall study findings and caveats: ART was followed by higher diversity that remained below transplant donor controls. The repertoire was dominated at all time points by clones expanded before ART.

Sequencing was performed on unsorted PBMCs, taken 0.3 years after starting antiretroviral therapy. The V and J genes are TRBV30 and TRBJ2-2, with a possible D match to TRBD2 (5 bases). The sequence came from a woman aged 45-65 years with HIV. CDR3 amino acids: CAWGRGTGELFF. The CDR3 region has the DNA TGTGCCTGGGGGAGAGGGACCGGGGAGCTGTTTTTT.